One T cell receptor (beta chain) is described in this entry. These data come from a study of T cell changes during pregnancy in multiple sclerosis. Method: immunoSEQ multiplex PCR; TCRdb's copy keeps in-frame clones and lacks some. The table has approximately 50,000 clones, over 80% seen once. This clonotype was sampled from a female donor with multiple sclerosis, enrolled in a pregnancy study. This material consisted of CD4+ T cells from peripheral blood mononuclear cells, taken after pregnancy.

The DNA for the CDR3 is TGTGCCAGTAGACAGGATCTTGGGAACAATCAGCCCCAGCATTTT. Protein product: CASRQDLGNNQPQHF. This chain links TRBV6-1 with TRBJ1-5; possible D gene TRBD1, 6 bases. CDR1 is MNHNS, CDR2 SASEGT, per germline. The V end was cut by 9 bases, the J end by 3 bases, with 18 bases between. The CDR3 loop spans 15 amino acids.